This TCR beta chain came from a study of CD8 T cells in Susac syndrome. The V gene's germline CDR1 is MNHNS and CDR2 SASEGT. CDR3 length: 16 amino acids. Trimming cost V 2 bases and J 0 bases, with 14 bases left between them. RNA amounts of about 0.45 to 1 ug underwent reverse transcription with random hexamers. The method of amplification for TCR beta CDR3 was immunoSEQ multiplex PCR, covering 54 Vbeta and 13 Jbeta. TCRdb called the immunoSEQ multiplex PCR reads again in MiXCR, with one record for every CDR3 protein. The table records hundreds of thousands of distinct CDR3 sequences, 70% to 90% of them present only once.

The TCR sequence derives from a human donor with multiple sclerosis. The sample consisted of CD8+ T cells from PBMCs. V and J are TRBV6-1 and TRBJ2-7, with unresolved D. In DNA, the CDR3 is TGTGCCAGCAGTGAAATGGGGTCACCCTTCTCCTACGAGCAGTACTTC. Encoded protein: CASSEMGSPFSYEQYF.